This entry is about one T cell receptor (beta chain). This sample was taken from a study of blood T cell repertoires in COVID-19. Overall study context: The origin of the acute and convalescent COVID-19 samples was the United States, Italy and Spain.

Original handling: Reference gene primer amplification in the assay estimated nucleated cell counts. Repertoires were generated with immunoSEQ multiplex PCR, while TCRdb's copy carries only in-frame clones and drops some. For V, J and clone size, that table is used; D and trimming come from the DNA. The table shows 210,000 or so clones, with 86% occurring only once. The CDR3 loop spans 13 amino acids. V shed 6 bases, J shed 11 bases, and the junction held 6 bases outside the gene matches. Germline assignment: CDR1 SGHAT and CDR2 FQNNGV. V usage is TRBV11-2 and J usage is TRBJ2-1, with TRBD2 matching 11 bases. The sample was peripheral blood. The clonotype originates from a woman aged 50 to 60 with acute or convalescent COVID-19. CDR3 sequence (DNA): TGTGCCAGCAGTATCCGACTAGCGGGAAAGCAGTTCTTC. This encodes CASSIRLAGKQFF.